This T cell receptor (beta chain) was sequenced for a study of CD8 T cells in Susac syndrome. A remark on this clonotype: Its antigen is as yet unknown.

Trimming shortened V by 5 bases and J by 3 bases, and 11 bases separated the two germline ends. The CDR3 is 13 amino acids. Germline loops: CDR1 SEHNR, CDR2 FQNEAQ (reference sequence). Random hexamers were used to reverse transcribe 0.5 to 1 ug of RNA. Multiplex immunoSEQ PCR targeted 54 Vbeta and 13 Jbeta TCR beta segments. A single record per CDR3 protein comes from TCRdb applying MiXCR to the immunoSEQ multiplex PCR reads. The sample yields about 400,000 distinct CDR3 sequences, 75% to 90% seen once. Study-level points and caveats: The authors acknowledged that their TCR sequencing and HLA analysis involved a relatively small number of individuals.

The rearrangement links TRBV7-9 to TRBJ2-7; no definite D call. Material for sequencing was CD8+ T cells from PBMCs. The clonotype originates from a human donor with multiple sclerosis. The CDR3 region is CASSPNLNYEQYF. For the CDR3, the DNA is TGTGCCAGCAGCCCCAACCTCAACTACGAGCAGTACTTC.